One sample yielded the 26 T cell receptor beta chains listed below, sequenced in a study of T cell responses to AZD1222 COVID-19 vaccine. Using immunoSEQ multiplex PCR, the repertoire was profiled, and TCRdb retains in-frame clones only, with some absent. The sample lists some 150,000 clones, 92% occurring once. The source material was peripheral blood, sampled on day 0 of MenACWY control vaccination. The receptors were gathered from an adult in good health.

The CDR3 here is CASSLQGAGTEAFF. CDR3 nucleotides: TGTGCCAGTAGCTTACAGGGGGCTGGCACTGAAGCTTTCTTT. The V call is TRBV19, the J call TRBJ1-1; 9 bases match TRBD1. The CDR3 length is 14 residues. The V gene's germline CDR1 is LNHDA and CDR2 SQIVND (reference sequence). V was clipped by 6 bases and J by 4 bases; unmatched bases: 6. Looking up the rest from reference TRBV19 and TRBJ1-1 gives the full variable domain: DGGITQSPKYLFRKEGQNVTLSCEQNLNHDAMYWYRQDPGQGLRLIYYSQIVNDFQKGDIAEGYSVSREKKESFPLTVTSAQKNPTAFYLCASSLQGAGTEAFFGQGTRLTVV.

The chain recombines TRBV2 with TRBJ1-1, with 8 positions matching TRBD1. Trimming cost V 1 base and J 5 bases; bases outside gene matches: 6. The CDR3 length is 15 residues. Germline lookup yields CDR1 SNHLY and CDR2 FYNNEI. CDR3 sequence reads: CASSEGTGRGTEAFF. CDR3 nucleotide sequence: TGTGCCAGCAGTGAAGGGACAGGGCGAGGAACTGAAGCTTTCTTT.

The genes are TRBV11-2 and TRBJ1-2, with TRBD1 matching 11 bases. The V gene end was trimmed by 5 bases and the J gene end by 4 bases; junction bases not matched to a gene: 6. Germline V gene sequence: CDR1 SGHAT, CDR2 FQNNGV. CDR3 size: 15 residues. The CDR3 sequence: CASSPRTGGSYGYTF. CDR3 sequence (DNA): TGTGCCAGCAGCCCCAGGACAGGGGGCTCCTATGGCTACACCTTC.

The CDR3 DNA is TGCGCCAGCAGCGCGGACAGGGTATCCCTCTACGAGCAGTACTTC. This encodes CASSADRVSLYEQYF. The chain is built from TRBV5-1 and TRBJ2-7; 8 bases are shared with TRBD1. Trimming cost V 4 bases and J 3 bases; bases outside gene matches: 9. Germline V gene sequence: CDR1 SGHRS, CDR2 YFSETQ. This CDR3 spans 15 amino acids.

This clone was seen once. V usage is TRBV28 and J usage is TRBJ1-1, with D possibly TRBD1 on 5 matching bases. This CDR3 spans 15 amino acids. With 0 bases removed from V and 0 bases from J, the gap between germline ends came to 8 bases. Germline V gene lookup returns CDR1 MDHEN and CDR2 SYDVKM. The CDR3 protein is CASSLWGEVNTEAFF. Here the CDR3 DNA reads TGTGCCAGCAGTTTATGGGGGGAGGTGAACACTGAAGCTTTCTTT.

J is TRBJ1-1 and V is TRBV7-3; D may be TRBD1 (6 bases). V was clipped by 10 bases and J by 0 bases, with 12 bases between them. Germline CDR1 and CDR2: SGHTA and FQGTGA. The CDR3 sequence is 13 residues long. The chain's CDR3 is CATTNRVNTEAFF. In nucleotides, the CDR3 is TGTGCCACGACAAACAGGGTGAACACTGAAGCTTTCTTT.

The chain uses TRBV20-1 and TRBJ1-1, with D hard to call. Germline V gives CDR1 DFQATT, CDR2 SNEGSKA (reference sequence). Trimming stripped 5 bases from V and 1 base from J, with 11 bases between. This CDR3 has 13 amino acids. CDR3 nucleotide sequence: TGCAGTGCTGGTGCCGGTGAGAACACTGAAGCTTTCTTT. Its translation: CSAGAGENTEAFF.

V is TRBV28 and J is TRBJ1-5, with no clear D. CDR3 length: 13 residues. V was cut by 3 bases and J by 10 bases, with 13 bases left in between. Germline V gives CDR1 MDHEN, CDR2 SYDVKM. CDR3: CASSLVLYRPQHF. The CDR3 DNA reads TGTGCCAGCAGTTTGGTCCTTTACCGCCCCCAGCATTTT.

The V call is TRBV29-1, the J call TRBJ2-7; 7 bases are a match to TRBD1. CDR1 is SQVTM, CDR2 ANQGSEA, per germline. This CDR3 comprises 16 residues. With 2 bases clipped from V and 1 base from J, the junction kept 11 bases outside the gene matches. The CDR3 loop reads CSVELLKTGNSYEQYF. The CDR3 region has the DNA TGCAGCGTTGAACTATTAAAGACAGGGAATTCCTACGAGCAGTACTTC.

The V and J genes are TRBV9 and TRBJ2-3; D gene uncertain. Looked up from germline, CDR1 is SGDLS and CDR2 is YYNGEE. The CDR3 contains 15 residues. The germline V and J ends were trimmed by 3 bases and 4 bases, with 15 bases remaining between them. Here the CDR3 reads CASSDLRTVPDTQYF. CDR3 DNA: TGTGCCAGCAGCGATCTGCGGACCGTACCAGATACGCAGTATTTT.

The V call is TRBV6-5, the J call TRBJ1-4; TRBD1 agrees at 8 bases. V was pared by 8 bases and J by 1 base, with 6 bases of the junction left unmatched. Germline V CDR1 and CDR2: MNHEY, SVGAGI. The CDR3 covers 15 residues. The CDR3 nucleotides are TGTGCCAGCTCCCTTACAGGGGGAACTAATGAAAAACTGTTTTTT. It yields the protein CASSLTGGTNEKLFF.

The chain recombines TRBV4-3 with TRBJ1-2; 7 bases align to TRBD1. Losses at the gene ends were 0 bases for V and 2 bases for J; bases not matched to a gene: 9. The germline gives CDR1 LGHNA, CDR2 YSLEER. This CDR3 contains 17 residues. This CDR3 reads CASSQDSSGGANYGYTF. The CDR3, as DNA: TGCGCCAGCAGCCAAGATTCCTCAGGGGGGGCGAACTATGGCTACACCTTC.

This chain joins TRBV7-3 and TRBJ1-1; the D is unclear. Trimming shortened V by 3 bases and J by 1 base, and 6 bases separated the two germline ends. Germline V lookup: CDR1 SGHTA, CDR2 FQGTGA. This CDR3 region has 13 residues. CDR3 in amino acids: CASSFAGNTEAFF. The CDR3, as DNA: TGTGCCAGCAGCTTTGCCGGGAACACTGAAGCTTTCTTT.

This chain connects TRBV28 to TRBJ1-1; D remains ambiguous. V was clipped by 4 bases and J by 0 bases, with 12 bases between them. Germline V gene sequence: CDR1 MDHEN, CDR2 SYDVKM. The CDR3 is 15 amino acids. The chain's CDR3 is CASSSWTVMNTEAFF. Here the CDR3 DNA reads TGTGCCAGCAGTTCTTGGACGGTTATGAACACTGAAGCTTTCTTT.

The chain joins TRBV18 to TRBJ1-2; D gene ambiguous. Germline CDR1 and CDR2: KGHSH and LQKENI. The CDR3 runs 16 residues. The ends were cut back, 1 base at V and 4 bases at J, with 16 bases in the middle. The CDR3 coding sequence is TGTGCCAGCTCACCACAGGAGTCAGGATCGTTCTATGGCTACACCTTC. Translation: CASSPQESGSFYGYTF.

This sequence joins TRBV7-7 and TRBJ1-6, with D uncertain. This CDR3 is built from 13 residues. Germline lookup yields CDR1 SSHAT and CDR2 FNYEAQ (reference sequence). The V gene lost 1 base and the J gene lost 8 bases, with 6 bases spanning the gap. The CDR3 nucleotides read TGTGCCAGCAGCTTAGATGCGGATTCACCCCTCCACTTT. It specifies CASSLDADSPLHF. Full variable domain (rest looked up from reference TRBV7-7 and TRBJ1-6): GAGVSQSPRYKVTKRGQDVTLRCDPISSHATLYWYQQALGQGPEFLTYFNYEAQPDKSGLPSDRFSAERPEGSISTLTIQRTEQRDSAMYRCASSLDADSPLHFGNGTRLTVT.

This clone was seen once. For the CDR3, the DNA is TGTGCCAGCAGCTTAGTGGCTACCCACCCCACAGATACGCAGTATTTT. It specifies CASSLVATHPTDTQYF. The V gene is TRBV7-2, the J gene TRBJ2-3; D is unclear. The CDR3 consists of 16 residues. Germline V gene lookup returns CDR1 SGHTA and CDR2 FQGNSA. With 1 base removed from V and 2 bases from J, the gap between germline ends came to 13 bases.

This chain joins TRBV3-1 (or the pseudogene TRBV3-2) and TRBJ1-1; possibly TRBD1 for D (6 bases). Between the trimmed V and J ends, which lost 4 bases and 4 bases, there was a span of 37 bases. The germline V gene encodes CDR1 LGHDT and CDR2 YNNKEL (reference sequence). The CDR3 has 22 residues. CDR3 bases: TGTGCCAGCAGCCCCCTTGGGGCGGTTAGCGCAGCGGAAAAAACAGGGATCACTGAAGCTTTCTTT. Protein sequence: CASSPLGAVSAAEKTGITEAFF.

The chain has TRBV7-2 and TRBJ1-3; TRBD1 might be the D (5 bases). The V end was cut by 5 bases, the J end by 8 bases, with 19 bases between. The germline gives CDR1 SGHTA, CDR2 FQGNSA. The CDR3 has 15 residues. The CDR3: CASSPVQGPVDTIYF. The CDR3 coding sequence is TGTGCCAGCAGCCCCGTGCAGGGACCAGTTGACACCATATATTTT.

The V gene is TRBV19, the J gene TRBJ1-1; 9 bases are shared with TRBD1. The CDR3 consists of 14 residues. V lost 7 bases to trimming and J lost 5 bases; unmatched junction nucleotides: 8. Per germline, CDR1 LNHDA and CDR2 SQIVND (reference sequence). CDR3 residues: CASINGQGYTEAFF. The CDR3 DNA follows: TGTGCCAGTATCAATGGACAGGGGTATACTGAAGCTTTCTTT.

This clone was observed a single time. The V call is TRBV6-6, the J call TRBJ2-3; TRBD2 matches at 9 bases. The germline CDR1 and CDR2 sequences are MNHNY and SVGAGI (reference sequence). The CDR3 totals 13 residues. The J segment lost 5 bases and the V segment lost 6 bases, leaving 3 bases of the junction unmatched. This CDR3 reads CASRAGGGDTQYF. The CDR3 nucleotides are TGTGCCAGCAGGGCGGGAGGGGGAGATACGCAGTATTTT.

The chain carries TRBV11-1 and TRBJ1-3; 7 bases line up with TRBD1. Trimming removed 4 bases from V and 0 bases from J; junction bases left unmatched: 3. The CDR3 sequence is 15 residues long. The germline CDR1 and CDR2 sequences are SGHAT and FQDESV (reference sequence). Written as DNA, the CDR3 is TGTGCCAGCAGCTCGACAGGGCGCTCTGGAAACACCATATATTTT. Residues: CASSSTGRSGNTIYF.

The V and J genes are TRBV28 and TRBJ2-3, with D perhaps matching TRBD2 (6 bases). The germline gives CDR1 MDHEN, CDR2 SYDVKM. Trimming pared 2 bases from V and 5 bases from J, leaving 14 bases between. The CDR3 runs to 15 residues. The CDR3 loop reads CASSLIGLARDTQYF. The CDR3 nucleotides are TGTGCCAGCAGTTTAATTGGGCTAGCGAGAGATACGCAGTATTTT.

The chain couples TRBV5-6 to TRBJ2-7; 10 bases line up with TRBD2. This CDR3 comprises 14 residues. Trimming took 4 bases from V and 0 from J; bases not matched to a gene: 1. Germline V gene lookup returns CDR1 SGHDT and CDR2 YYEEEE. CDR3 sequence reads: CASSPSGGSYEQYF. CDR3 nucleotide sequence: TGTGCCAGCAGCCCTAGCGGGGGCTCCTACGAGCAGTACTTC.

V is TRBV5-1 and J is TRBJ1-1; tentatively, D is TRBD1 (5 bases). The V end was cut by 0 bases, the J end by 5 bases, with 20 bases between. Germline assignment: CDR1 SGHRS and CDR2 YFSETQ. CDR3 length equals 17 residues. CDR3 nucleotides: TGCGCCAGCAGCTTGGGGGACCCCCCGGGTCCGGGGACTGAAGCTTTCTTT. This gives the protein CASSLGDPPGPGTEAFF.

The gene calls are TRBV12-3 or TRBV12-4 and TRBJ1-2; TRBD1 agrees at 10 bases. The CDR3 loop spans 13 amino acids. The ends lost 6 bases at V and 7 bases at J; junction bases unmatched: 5. CDR3 sequence (DNA): TGTGCCAGCAGCCGACAGGGGGCTGGTGGCTACACCTTC. As protein: CASSRQGAGGYTF.